The T cell receptor beta chain described here comes from a study of CD8+CD57+ T cells in acquired aplastic anemia. Study-wide points: Roughly 27 shared CD8+ CDR3s appeared highly expressed within patients' immunodominant clones.

Genomic DNA acted as the template from which TCR beta VDJ combination and CDR3 sequence profiling were carried out. TCRdb itself ran the reads through MiXCR, one entry per CDR3 protein. The table has some 170,000 distinct CDR3 sequences, around 50% seen once. Unmatched junction bases numbered 1, after V lost 0 bases and J lost 4 bases. The germline V gene has CDR1 MGHRA and CDR2 YSYEKL. CDR3 size: 15 residues. Patients sequenced had flow cytometry evidence of CD8+CD57+ cell expansion. With regard to this clonotype: The antigen remains unidentified.

The receptor comes from a human donor with aplastic anemia. The V call is TRBV4-1, the J call TRBJ2-7, with TRBD2 matching over 12 bases. Input material: sorted CD4+, CD8+, or CD8+CD57+ T cells (not recorded which) from PBMCs. Written as DNA, the CDR3 is TGCGCCAGCAGCCAAGAGACTAGCGGGAGTTACGAGCAGTACTTC. As protein: CASSQETSGSYEQYF.